Following are 30 T cell receptor beta chains from one sample sequenced in a study. A single record per CDR3 protein comes from TCRdb applying MiXCR to the reads. The table has some 4,000 distinct CDR3 sequences, approximately 8% seen once; the top ten hold about 9%. The sample comprised CD4+ T cells from synovial fluid. These receptors originate from a human donor with rheumatoid arthritis.

This clonotype has a count of ten or more. J is TRBJ1-1 and V is TRBV13; D unclear. Looked up from germline, CDR1 is PRHDT and CDR2 is FYEKMQ (reference sequence). This CDR3 spans 12 amino acids. V was shortened by 6 bases and J by 8 bases, with 13 bases between the two germline ends. The chain's CDR3 is CASREQGLEAFF. CDR3 nucleotides: TGTGCCAGCAGGGAACAAGGTTTAGAAGCTTTCTTT.

This rearrangement joins TRBV28 to TRBJ2-1; 14 nucleotides match TRBD2. V dropped 6 bases and J dropped 9; count of bases not matched to a gene: 4. Germline assignment: CDR1 MDHEN and CDR2 SYDVKM. The CDR3 is made up of 14 amino acids. The CDR3 here is CASSTGLAGVEQFF. CDR3 sequence (DNA): TGTGCCAGCAGCACGGGACTAGCGGGAGTTGAGCAGTTCTTC.

This clonotype occurred many times. The chain combines TRBV30 with TRBJ1-1, with no clear D. This CDR3 has 11 amino acids. V lost 1 base to trimming and J lost 6 bases, with 6 bases between them. Germline V CDR1 and CDR2: GTSNPN, SVGIG (reference sequence). The CDR3 loop is CAWSGGSEAFF. The CDR3 nucleotides read TGTGCCTGGAGTGGCGGTTCTGAAGCTTTCTTT.

This clonotype has a count of ten or more. This sequence joins TRBV24-1 and TRBJ2-1; D not certain. CDR1 is KGHDR, CDR2 SFDVKD, per germline. Trimming left V 4 bases short and J 6 bases short, with 9 bases between. This CDR3 has 13 amino acids. CDR3 nucleotide sequence: TGTGCCACCAGTGAGGGGTGGGGCAATGAGCAGTTCTTC. Translated, it gives CATSEGWGNEQFF.

By share, this clonotype counts as medium-sized. This chain links TRBV29-1 with TRBJ2-7; 9 nucleotides line up with TRBD1. Germline lookup yields CDR1 SQVTM and CDR2 ANQGSEA. V gave up 6 bases and J gave up 5 bases; unmatched junction bases: 8. The CDR3 loop spans 13 amino acids. CDR3 loop: CSVRRDRADEQYF. CDR3 DNA: TGCAGCGTCCGGCGGGACAGGGCCGACGAGCAGTACTTC.

This clonotype is labeled medium-sized. V and J are TRBV29-1 and TRBJ1-4; perhaps TRBD1 as D (5 bases). The CDR3 sequence is 11 residues long. V lost 0 bases to trimming and J lost 12 bases, with 8 bases between them. Germline V lookup: CDR1 SQVTM, CDR2 ANQGSEA. In nucleotides, the CDR3 is TGCAGCGTTGAAGATGGGGGACAACTGTTTTTT. Amino acid sequence: CSVEDGGQLFF. The entire variable domain, with the rest obtained from reference TRBV29-1 and TRBJ1-4, is as follows: SAVISQKPSRDICQRGTSLTIQCQVDSQVTMMFWYRQQPGQSLTLIATANQGSEATYESGFVIDKFPISRPNLTFSTLTVSNMSPEDSSIYLCSVEDGGQLFFGSGTQLSVL.

This clonotype was detected ten times or more. This chain joins TRBV7-2 and TRBJ2-7; D is tentatively TRBD1 or TRBD2 (5 bases each). Trimming removed 0 bases from V and 2 bases from J, with 11 bases in between. CDR1 is SGHTA, CDR2 FQGNSA, per germline. The CDR3 runs 15 residues. DNA of the CDR3: TGTGCCAGCAGCTTAGCTGGGACGGTGACCTACGAGCAGTACTTC. Translation gives CASSLAGTVTYEQYF.

This clonotype was detected many times. The J gene is TRBJ1-4, the V gene TRBV6-1; 7 bases map to TRBD1. The CDR3 is 18 amino acids. Losses at the gene ends were 7 bases for V and 2 bases for J; bases not matched to a gene: 16. Germline V gene lookup returns CDR1 MNHNS and CDR2 SASEGT. CDR3 in amino acids: CASMEGARSLRTNEKLFF. CDR3 bases: TGTGCCAGCATGGAGGGGGCGCGATCGTTAAGGACTAATGAAAAACTGTTTTTT.

This clonotype was found many times. One junction end does not reproduce the germline sequence, and a read error may be involved. The V gene is TRBV7-7, the J gene TRBJ2-1, with 13 bases identical to TRBD2. Germline CDR1 SSHAT, CDR2 FNYEAQ (reference sequence). The CDR3 length is 17 residues. The CDR3 here is CASSHGLAGEGAGEQFF. The CDR3, as DNA: TGTGCTAGCAGCCACGGACTAGCGGGAGAGGGTGCGGGTGAGCAGTTCTTC.

This clonotype was recorded many times. The chain has TRBV28 and TRBJ2-7; the D is unclear. The CDR3 has 12 residues. The germline V gene has CDR1 MDHEN and CDR2 SYDVKM. Trimming pared 1 base from V and 1 base from J, leaving 2 bases between. CDR3 bases: TGTGCCAGCAGTTTATTATCCTACGAGCAGTACTTC. This codes for CASSLLSYEQYF.

This clonotype ranks as medium-sized. The V and J genes are TRBV11-2 and TRBJ2-1; 7 positions agree with TRBD2. Unmatched junction bases numbered 4, after V lost 1 base and J lost 10 bases. Germline-derived CDR1 and CDR2 are SGHAT and FQNNGV. This CDR3 comprises 13 residues. The CDR3 loop is CASSLAGRDEQFF. The DNA of the CDR3 is TGTGCCAGCAGCTTAGCGGGGAGGGACGAGCAGTTCTTC.

By share, this clonotype ranks as medium-sized. For the CDR3, the DNA is TGTGCCAGCAGCATGGGACTAGCGGGAGGGACCGGAAAGACCCAGTACTTC. As protein: CASSMGLAGGTGKTQYF. V gene TRBV11-2 combines with J gene TRBJ2-5; the match to TRBD2 covers 16 bases. Germline values: CDR1 SGHAT, CDR2 FQNNGV. V lost 5 bases, J lost 6 bases, and 9 bases stayed unmatched. The CDR3 extends over 17 amino acids.

Concerning this clonotype itself: Lacking the conserved final phenylalanine or tryptophan, this CDR3 likely reflects a read error. The chain is built from TRBV30 and TRBJ2-3; D call uncertain. Deletions cut 2 bases from V and 6 bases from J, with 12 bases between. CDR1 and CDR2 from the germline V gene are GTSNPN and SVGIG (reference sequence). This CDR3 has 13 residues. The CDR3 DNA follows: TGTGCCTGGAGTTTGAACGTTTGGGATACGCAGTATTTG. It encodes CAWSLNVWDTQYL.

This clonotype occurred many times. The CDR3 sequence is CASSTLGAAAGELFF. The CDR3 nucleotides are TGTGCCAGCAGTACGCTTGGGGCGGCGGCCGGGGAGCTGTTTTTT. The gene calls are TRBV2 and TRBJ2-2; possibly TRBD1 for D (5 bases). Germline values: CDR1 SNHLY, CDR2 FYNNEI. The CDR3 runs to 15 residues. V lost 5 bases and J lost 6, with 16 bases in between.

This clonotype is categorized as medium-sized. The V and J genes are TRBV4-1 and TRBJ2-2; possible D gene TRBD2, 6 bases. The CDR3 spans 16 residues. Trimming removed 1 base from V and 4 bases from J, with 13 bases in between. The germline gives CDR1 MGHRA, CDR2 YSYEKL. The CDR3 region has the DNA TGCGCCAGCAGCCAAGTGCGGGACTCTTCCACCGGGGAGCTGTTTTTT. This gives the protein CASSQVRDSSTGELFF.

Concerning this clonotype itself: Since a much larger clone is just one base distant, this may be a read error. The chain employs TRBV20-1 and TRBJ1-1, with a tentative D call TRBD1 (5 bases). Germline-derived CDR1 and CDR2 are DFQATT and SNEGSKA (reference sequence). The CDR3 has 15 amino acids. The CDR3 protein is CSARDLWRGGTVAFF. In DNA, the CDR3 is TGCAGTGCTAGAGATCTTTGGAGGGGCGGCACTGTAGCTTTCTTT.

By share, this clonotype ranks as medium-sized. The gene calls are TRBV29-1 and TRBJ2-5; D may be TRBD1 or TRBD2 (5 bases each). The CDR3 consists of 14 residues. Germline CDR1 SQVTM, CDR2 ANQGSEA. V lost 7 bases to trimming and J lost 1 base, with 16 bases between them. CDR3 bases: TGCAGCGCACTTCTAGGGGACGGCCAAGAGACCCAGTACTTC. This gives the protein CSALLGDGQETQYF.

By its share, this clonotype is medium-sized. The chain recombines TRBV20-1 with TRBJ2-7, with TRBD2 as a possible D gene (6 bases). Trimming removed 0 bases from V and 0 bases from J, with 12 bases in between. This CDR3 contains 15 residues. Germline V gene data show CDR1 as DFQATT and CDR2 as SNEGSKA (reference sequence). The CDR3 region has the DNA TGCAGTGCTAGAGATAGGCGGGGTAGCTCCTACGAGCAGTACTTC. Translation: CSARDRRGSSYEQYF.

This clonotype has at least ten counts. The rearrangement joins TRBV5-4 to TRBJ2-3; TRBD1 might be the D (5 bases). V lost 5 bases, J lost 5 bases, and 12 bases lay in between. There are 13 residues in the CDR3. Looked up from germline, CDR1 is SGHNT and CDR2 is YYREEE (reference sequence). This chain's CDR3 is CASRGQVGDTQYF. DNA for the CDR3: TGTGCCAGCAGGGGGCAGGTGGGAGATACGCAGTATTTT. Full variable domain (missing parts from reference TRBV5-4 and TRBJ2-3): ETGVTQSPTHLIKTRGQQVTLRCSSQSGHNTVSWYQQALGQGPQFIFQYYREEENGRGNFPPRFSGLQFPNYSSELNVNALELDDSALYLCASRGQVGDTQYFGPGTRLTVL.

In its sample, this clonotype is medium-sized. The gene calls are TRBV5-1 and TRBJ2-5, with D unclear. Germline loops: CDR1 SGHRS, CDR2 YFSETQ. Trimming removed 0 bases from V and 0 bases from J, with 6 bases in between. CDR3 length equals 14 residues. The CDR3 is CASSLGQYQETQYF. CDR3 bases: TGCGCCAGCAGCTTGGGGCAGTACCAAGAGACCCAGTACTTC.

With respect to this clonotype: Being one base from a much bigger clone, this may be a read error. V is TRBV5-4 and J is TRBJ2-7; TRBD2 is a possible D gene (5 bases). The CDR3 has 14 residues. Per the germline V gene, CDR1 is SGHNT and CDR2 is YYREEE (reference sequence). CDR3 loop: CTSSYGGPFNEQYF. The DNA for the CDR3 is TGTACCAGCAGCTACGGAGGTCCCTTCAACGAGCAGTACTTC. The full variable domain, rest sourced from reference TRBV5-4 and TRBJ2-7, is ETGVTQSPTHLIKTRGQQVTLRCSSQSGHNTVSWYQQALGQGPQFIFQYYREEENGRGNFPPRFSGLQFPNYSSELNVNALELDDSALYLCTSSYGGPFNEQYFGPGTRLTVT.

This clonotype is medium-sized by share. V and J are TRBV24-1 and TRBJ2-1, with D unclear. V was clipped by 8 bases and J by 8 bases, with 9 bases between them. Germline-derived CDR1 and CDR2 are KGHDR and SFDVKD. The CDR3 spans 11 residues. CDR3 nucleotide sequence: TGTGCCACCACGAGTGAGGATGAGCAGTTCTTC. This gives the protein CATTSEDEQFF.

The chain employs TRBV2 and TRBJ2-7, with 8 bases that match TRBD2. Germline CDR1 reads SNHLY; CDR2 reads FYNNEI. Losses at the gene ends were 5 bases for V and 7 bases for J; bases not matched to a gene: 19. This CDR3 comprises 17 residues. In DNA, the CDR3 is TGTGCCAGCAGTCCCCGGGGGGGGAGCGGGAGAGGCTTGGAGCAGTACTTC. It translates to CASSPRGGSGRGLEQYF.

This clonotype has a count of ten or more. V is TRBV12-3 or TRBV12-4 and J is TRBJ2-1; D remains ambiguous. CDR3 length equals 13 residues. With 2 bases removed from V and 3 bases from J, the gap between germline ends came to 5 bases. The CDR3 nucleotides are TGTGCCAGCAGTTTAATCAGCTACAATGAGCAGTTCTTC. It specifies CASSLISYNEQFF.

This clonotype was counted ten times or more. The chain is built from TRBV19 and TRBJ2-1, with TRBD2 identical over 7 bases. V lost 1 base to trimming and J lost 6 bases; unmatched junction nucleotides: 6. Germline CDR1 and CDR2: LNHDA and SQIVND (reference sequence). This CDR3 has 15 amino acids. The CDR3 protein is CASSIVAGDLNEQFF. The DNA of the CDR3 is TGTGCCAGTAGTATAGTTGCGGGAGATCTCAATGAGCAGTTCTTC.

At least ten counts were recorded for this clonotype. This chain joins TRBV6-5 and TRBJ2-1; D might be TRBD2 (5 bases). Trimming took off 6 bases at V and 6 bases at J, with 9 bases between the two ends. Germline CDR1 MNHEY, CDR2 SVGAGI. There are 12 residues in the CDR3. CDR3: CASRGLFNEQFF. DNA of the CDR3: TGTGCCAGCAGAGGACTGTTCAATGAGCAGTTCTTC.

This chain connects TRBV19 to TRBJ2-7, with 9 bases aligning to TRBD1. V shed 4 bases and J 3 bases; nucleotides not matched to a gene: 4. This CDR3 has 14 residues. Germline V gene lookup returns CDR1 LNHDA and CDR2 SQIVND (reference sequence). The CDR3 DNA follows: TGTGCCAGTAGTAATGGACAGGGGTTCTACGAGCAGTACTTC. It specifies CASSNGQGFYEQYF.

This clonotype was observed at least ten times. The genes are TRBV20-1 and TRBJ1-2; D might be TRBD1 (5 bases). From germline, CDR1 is DFQATT and CDR2 SNEGSKA (reference sequence). V lost 2 bases, J lost 2 bases, and 12 bases lay in between. The CDR3 totals 14 residues. CDR3 in DNA: TGCAGTGCTAGATTCGGGGGGGGGAACTATGGCTACACCTTC. Translation: CSARFGGGNYGYTF.

This clonotype occurred many times. The chain joins TRBV5-1 to TRBJ2-7, with D possibly TRBD1 on 6 matching bases. The ends were cut back, 0 bases at V and 3 bases at J, with 7 bases in the middle. The CDR3 loop spans 13 amino acids. The germline gives CDR1 SGHRS, CDR2 YFSETQ. As DNA, the CDR3 is TGCGCCAGCAGCTTGGAACAGGGCTACGAGCAGTACTTC. Translating gives CASSLEQGYEQYF. The variable domain in full, with the rest retrieved from reference TRBV5-1 and TRBJ2-7, is KAGVTQTPRYLIKTRGQQVTLSCSPISGHRSVSWYQQTPGQGLQFLFEYFSETQRNKGNFPGRFSGRQFSNSRSEMNVSTLELGDSALYLCASSLEQGYEQYFGPGTRLTVT.

J is TRBJ2-2 and V is TRBV30; 14 nucleotides agree with TRBD2. The CDR3 has 18 residues. Per germline, CDR1 GTSNPN and CDR2 SVGIG (reference sequence). The V segment lost 7 bases and the J segment 4 bases; nucleotides outside the gene matches: 14. Written as DNA, the CDR3 is TGTGCCTCGACTCCTCCGGGACTAGCGGGAGAGGGCACCGGGGAGCTGTTTTTT. Translation gives CASTPPGLAGEGTGELFF.